This T cell receptor (beta chain) was found in a study of T cell responses to AZD1222 COVID-19 vaccine. About this clone: What it recognizes is unknown.

Study results and caveats: At baseline, seropositivity was found in only six AZD1222 recipients.

The method was immunoSEQ multiplex PCR; TCRdb's version includes in-frame clones alone and lacks a portion of them. The table has around 150,000 clones, 75% to 85% seen once. This clonotype was sampled from an adult who received the MenACWY meningococcal vaccine as a control. The sequenced sample was peripheral blood, obtained 28 days after the second dose of the MenACWY control vaccine.

CDR3: CAWSQGRTGELFF. CDR3 in DNA: TGTGCCTGGAGCCAGGGCCGCACCGGGGAGCTGTTTTTT. The chain couples TRBV30 to TRBJ2-2; the D gene is possibly TRBD1 (5 bases). This CDR3 has 13 residues. The V end was cut by 3 bases, the J end by 4 bases, with 9 bases between. In germline, CDR1 is GTSNPN, CDR2 SVGIG (reference sequence).